The 5 T cell receptor beta chains given below trace back to one sample, sequenced in a study of blood T cells in healthy people across ages. Combining a sample-barcoded 5' primer with a J-beta primer mix, a second PCR ran for roughly 7 to 12 cycles. TCRdb reprocessed the 5' RACE reads via MiXCR and lists one record per CDR3 protein. The data hold 900,000 to 950,000 distinct CDR3 sequences, with 29% observed a single time. Another study also made use of these data, one on T cells of mothers and their children.

What was sequenced was blood. These receptors all come from a middle-aged woman in good health.

This clonotype was seen a single time. A read error may be the cause here, since a much bigger clone is one base away. The chain couples TRBV24-1 to TRBJ2-1; tentative D call: TRBD1 (5 bases). The CDR3 has 13 residues. Germline CDR1 reads KGHDR; CDR2 reads SFDVKD. The CDR3 nucleotides read TGTGCCACCAGTGATGACGAACAGGAGAAGCAGGTCTTC. Protein sequence: CATSDDEQEKQVF.

This clonotype has a handful of counts. The V and J genes are TRBV2 and TRBJ2-5; the match to TRBD2 covers 11 bases. With V trimmed by 10 bases and J by 4 bases, 14 bases remained unmatched. This CDR3 region has 16 residues. CDR1 SNHLY and CDR2 FYNNEI come from the germline V gene. The CDR3 DNA reads TGTGCCATCCTCGAGACTAGCGGGGATCTGATAGAGACCCAGTACTTC. Translated, it gives CAILETSGDLIETQYF.

This clonotype was picked up a small number of times. The CDR3 DNA follows: TGCAGTAGAGGGGGACTTATGAACACTGAAGCTTTCTTT. Encoded protein: CSRGGLMNTEAFF. The V and J genes are TRBV20-1 and TRBJ1-1, with D possibly being TRBD1 (6 bases). This CDR3 spans 13 amino acids. Looked up from germline, CDR1 is DFQATT and CDR2 is SNEGSKA (reference sequence). Trimming left V 8 bases short and J 0 bases short, with 13 bases between.

This clonotype was seen only a few times. The chain couples TRBV29-1 to TRBJ2-5; possibly TRBD2 for D (5 bases). The germline gives CDR1 SQVTM, CDR2 ANQGSEA. The CDR3 sequence is 14 residues long. Trimming shortened V by 0 bases and J by 11 bases, and 19 bases separated the two germline ends. CDR3 sequence (DNA): TGCAGCGTTGAAGATGAGGTTTGGAGGAATGAGCAGTACTTC. Amino acid sequence: CSVEDEVWRNEQYF.

A few counts support this clonotype. This chain connects TRBV29-1 to TRBJ1-2, with D possibly TRBD1 on 5 matching bases. V dropped 5 bases and J dropped 6 bases, with 16 bases sitting between them. Germline V CDR1 and CDR2: SQVTM, ANQGSEA. The CDR3 consists of 13 residues. The CDR3 sequence: CSVHAGGSDGYTF. The CDR3 DNA reads TGCAGCGTTCACGCGGGGGGTAGCGATGGCTACACCTTC. Full variable domain (rest looked up from reference TRBV29-1 and TRBJ1-2): SAVISQKPSRDICQRGTSLTIQCQVDSQVTMMFWYRQQPGQSLTLIATANQGSEATYESGFVIDKFPISRPNLTFSTLTVSNMSPEDSSIYLCSVHAGGSDGYTFGSGTRLTVV.